The next 21 T cell receptor beta chains were all read from a single sample in a study of T-cell memory formation after mild COVID-19. A single record per CDR3 protein comes from TCRdb applying MiXCR to the 5' RACE reads. The top ten hold about 22% of the sample, which has approximately 300,000 distinct CDR3 sequences, about 16% seen once. Sequencing was carried out using PBMCs or a T cell subset sorted from them (not recorded which). The receptors here all came from a young man who had mild COVID-19 (a few samples of this study predate the infection). Cell type and time point are not known.

This clonotype was detected a few times. This rearrangement joins TRBV15 to TRBJ2-1; TRBD2 is a possible D gene (5 bases). V lost 6 bases, J lost 4 bases, and 13 bases lay in between. The CDR3 extends over 14 amino acids. CDR1 and CDR2 (germline): LNHNV, YYDKDF (reference sequence). CDR3 protein: CATRGERVYNEQFF. As DNA, the CDR3 is TGTGCCACCAGGGGCGAGAGGGTGTACAATGAGCAGTTCTTC.

The DNA of the CDR3 is TGTGCCAGCAGCTCCCTGCCTAGCGGGCTCTACGAGCAGTACGTC. Protein sequence: CASSSLPSGLYEQYV. The chain is built from TRBV5-5 and TRBJ2-7; 8 bases are a match to TRBD2. Germline V gene data show CDR1 as SGHKS and CDR2 as YYEKEE (reference sequence). Losses at the gene ends were 3 bases for V and 3 bases for J; bases not matched to a gene: 8. The CDR3 has 15 amino acids.

This chain connects TRBV7-9 to TRBJ1-6; D perhaps matches TRBD1 (5 bases). CDR1 and CDR2 from the germline V gene are SEHNR and FQNEAQ (reference sequence). Trimming shortened V by 3 bases and J by 7 bases, and 13 bases separated the two germline ends. This CDR3 is 15 amino acids long. The CDR3 DNA reads as TGTGCCAGCAGCTTCCAGGGTGTGGAGAATTCACCCCTCCACTTT. Protein: CASSFQGVENSPLHF. The complete variable domain, with remaining parts taken from reference TRBV7-9 and TRBJ1-6, reads DTGVSQNPRHKITKRGQNVTFRCDPISEHNRLYWYRQTLGQGPEFLTYFQNEAQLEKSRLLSDRFSAERPKGSFSTLEIQRTEQGDSAMYLCASSFQGVENSPLHFGNGTRLTVT.

The chain joins TRBV4-3 to TRBJ2-1; 8 nucleotides line up with TRBD1. CDR1 and CDR2 from the germline V gene are LGHNA and YSLEER. The CDR3 has 14 residues. The trim removed 3 bases at V and 3 bases at J, leaving 1 base unmatched. DNA for the CDR3: TGCGCCAGCAGCCACACAGGGGGCTACAATGAGCAGTTCTTC. Translation gives CASSHTGGYNEQFF.

The rearrangement joins TRBV4-1 to TRBJ1-5; D is ambiguous. V was clipped by 2 bases and J by 5 bases, with 13 bases between them. Germline V lookup: CDR1 MGHRA, CDR2 YSYEKL. CDR3 length: 15 residues. Here the CDR3 DNA reads TGCGCCAGCAGCCAAACTAATGGAGGGTATCAGCCCCAGCATTTT. Its protein product is CASSQTNGGYQPQHF.

The chain is built from TRBV5-1 and TRBJ1-3; D is perhaps TRBD1 (5 bases). CDR1 SGHRS and CDR2 YFSETQ come from the germline V gene. This CDR3 has 16 amino acids. V was cut by 0 bases and J by 11 bases, with 21 bases left in between. The CDR3 region has the DNA TGCGCCAGCAGCTTGGAAGGGGCAGCCCGCTCCGAATCCATATATTTT. Residues: CASSLEGAARSESIYF.

In this sample, this clonotype turned up a few times. This sequence joins TRBV28 and TRBJ1-3; no reliable D call. The CDR3 runs 16 residues. The germline V gene has CDR1 MDHEN and CDR2 SYDVKM. V was trimmed by 2 bases and J by 0 bases, leaving 11 bases between them. The CDR3 is CASSLHSFSSGNTIYF. CDR3 sequence (DNA): TGTGCCAGCAGTTTACATTCGTTCAGCTCTGGAAACACCATATATTTT. The full variable domain, its missing parts supplied by reference TRBV28 and TRBJ1-3, is DVKVTQSSRYLVKRTGEKVFLECVQDMDHENMFWYRQDPGLGLRLIYFSYDVKMKEKGDIPEGYSVSREKKERFSLILESASTNQTSMYLCASSLHSFSSGNTIYFGEGSWLTVV.

This clonotype was detected a few times. The chain couples TRBV5-1 to TRBJ2-5, with no clear D. There are 12 residues in the CDR3. Germline loops: CDR1 SGHRS, CDR2 YFSETQ. V lost 1 base and J lost 5, with 6 bases in between. CDR3 region: CASSLSDETQYF. CDR3 in DNA: TGCGCCAGCAGCTTGTCGGATGAGACCCAGTACTTC. Full variable domain (rest looked up from reference TRBV5-1 and TRBJ2-5): KAGVTQTPRYLIKTRGQQVTLSCSPISGHRSVSWYQQTPGQGLQFLFEYFSETQRNKGNFPGRFSGRQFSNSRSEMNVSTLELGDSALYLCASSLSDETQYFGPGTRLLVL.

The V call is TRBV7-9, the J call TRBJ1-5; no clear D. Germline assignment: CDR1 SEHNR and CDR2 FQNEAQ (reference sequence). This CDR3 contains 14 residues. Trimming removed 2 bases at V and 4 bases at J, with 9 bases between. The CDR3 nucleotides read TGTGCCAGCAGCTTACTCTCAGATAATCAGCCCCAGCATTTT. This codes for CASSLLSDNQPQHF.

The chain carries TRBV2 and TRBJ1-1, with unresolved D. The V gene's germline CDR1 is SNHLY and CDR2 FYNNEI. The CDR3 consists of 15 residues. Trimming stripped 1 base from V and 2 bases from J, with 11 bases between. The CDR3 nucleotides are TGTGCCAGCAGTGAAGTCGACTGGGAAAACACTGAAGCTTTCTTT. It encodes CASSEVDWENTEAFF. Using reference TRBV2 and TRBJ1-1 for the parts outside the CDR3, the full variable domain is EPEVTQTPSHQVTQMGQEVILRCVPISNHLYFYWYRQILGQKVEFLVSFYNNEISEKSEIFDDQFSVERPDGSNFTLKIRSTKLEDSAMYFCASSEVDWENTEAFFGQGTRLTVV.

The V and J genes are TRBV20-1 and TRBJ2-3; TRBD2 matches at 8 bases. The CDR3 has 14 amino acids. Germline CDR1 reads DFQATT; CDR2 reads SNEGSKA (reference sequence). With 8 bases clipped from V and 0 bases from J, the junction kept 7 bases outside the gene matches. CDR3 DNA: TGCAGTACCGCTAAGCGGGGGAGCACAGATACGCAGTATTTT. As protein: CSTAKRGSTDTQYF.

This clonotype was counted a few times. The gene calls are TRBV2 and TRBJ2-2; possibly TRBD1 or TRBD2 for D (6 bases each). The CDR3 runs 14 residues. The germline V gene encodes CDR1 SNHLY and CDR2 FYNNEI. V was pared by 8 bases and J by 10 bases, with 20 bases between. The CDR3 DNA sequence: TGTGCCAGCCGAAGGGTTGGGGGGCCCGAGGAGCTGTTTTTT. It translates to CASRRVGGPEELFF.

The chain carries TRBV11-2 and TRBJ2-5; a possible D gene is TRBD2 (5 bases). V gave up 5 bases and J gave up 5 bases, with 15 bases separating them. CDR1 SGHAT and CDR2 FQNNGV come from the germline V gene. The CDR3 is 14 amino acids. The CDR3 region is CASSRPARGETQYF. CDR3 bases: TGTGCCAGCAGCCGCCCCGCTCGCGGGGAGACCCAGTACTTC.

This clonotype showed up many times. The chain is built from TRBV5-1 and TRBJ1-2; D is ambiguous. The CDR3 runs to 13 residues. Trimming took 1 base from V and 7 from J, leaving 11 bases between them. CDR1 is SGHRS and CDR2 is YFSETQ in the germline V gene. The CDR3 here is CASSLSPETGYTF. The CDR3 region has the DNA TGCGCCAGCAGCTTGTCTCCGGAAACTGGCTACACCTTC. Together with reference TRBV5-1 and TRBJ1-2, the CDR3 gives the full variable domain: KAGVTQTPRYLIKTRGQQVTLSCSPISGHRSVSWYQQTPGQGLQFLFEYFSETQRNKGNFPGRFSGRQFSNSRSEMNVSTLELGDSALYLCASSLSPETGYTFGSGTRLTVV.

This clonotype has just a few counts. The rearrangement joins TRBV7-9 to TRBJ2-7; 7 nucleotides line up with TRBD1. CDR1 is SEHNR and CDR2 is FQNEAQ in the germline V gene (reference sequence). The CDR3 is 15 residues long. Trimming cost V 1 base and J 5 bases; bases outside gene matches: 8. The CDR3 protein is CASSLERQGDNEQYV. In nucleotides, the CDR3 is TGTGCCAGCAGCTTAGAGAGACAGGGTGATAACGAGCAGTACGTC.

This clonotype was seen a few times. The chain links TRBV24-1 to TRBJ1-1; D is ambiguous. V was cut by 5 bases and J by 2 bases, with 8 bases left in between. This CDR3 region has 13 residues. Looked up from germline, CDR1 is KGHDR and CDR2 is SFDVKD. DNA of the CDR3: TGTGCCACCAGTGGCCACAGCAACACTGAAGCTTTCTTT. It yields the protein CATSGHSNTEAFF.

This clonotype was counted ten times or more. V gene TRBV2 combines with J gene TRBJ1-6, with TRBD1 as a possible D gene (6 bases). The CDR3 is 15 amino acids. The V gene lost 10 bases and the J gene lost 3 bases, with 16 bases spanning the gap. Germline V lookup: CDR1 SNHLY, CDR2 FYNNEI. CDR3 residues: CATIPGAIYNSPLHF. The CDR3 DNA reads as TGTGCCACCATCCCGGGGGCAATCTATAATTCACCCCTCCACTTT.

CDR3 nucleotide sequence: TGCGCCAGCAGCTTGGGGCCGGCGGCGGGTGAAAAACTGTTTTTT. Its protein product is CASSLGPAAGEKLFF. The chain uses TRBV5-1 and TRBJ1-4; D remains unclear. This CDR3 is built from 15 residues. Trimming shortened V by 0 bases and J by 7 bases, and 13 bases separated the two germline ends. Germline CDR1 reads SGHRS; CDR2 reads YFSETQ. The full variable domain, completed using reference TRBV5-1 and TRBJ1-4, is KAGVTQTPRYLIKTRGQQVTLSCSPISGHRSVSWYQQTPGQGLQFLFEYFSETQRNKGNFPGRFSGRQFSNSRSEMNVSTLELGDSALYLCASSLGPAAGEKLFFGSGTQLSVL.

V is TRBV27 and J is TRBJ2-7, with D possibly TRBD1 on 6 matching bases. Per the germline V gene, CDR1 is MNHEY and CDR2 is SMNVEV (reference sequence). The CDR3 totals 14 residues. V was cut by 5 bases and J by 4 bases, with 15 bases left in between. The CDR3 is CASSPGTPNYEQYV. The CDR3 region has the DNA TGTGCCAGCAGTCCCGGGACACCTAATTACGAGCAGTACGTC.

CDR3 bases: TGCGCCAGCAGCTTCTCCCCGGGGGGGCCGAGCACAGATACGCAGTATTTT. It is translated as CASSFSPGGPSTDTQYF. The chain carries TRBV5-1 and TRBJ2-3; 8 bases line up with TRBD2. The V gene end was trimmed by 2 bases and the J gene end by 0 bases; junction bases not matched to a gene: 8. Germline V gene lookup returns CDR1 SGHRS and CDR2 YFSETQ. The CDR3 totals 17 residues.

The J gene is TRBJ1-1, the V gene TRBV7-2; no firm D call. Germline values: CDR1 SGHTA, CDR2 FQGNSA. CDR3 size: 13 residues. V was cut by 5 bases and J by 8 bases, with 15 bases left in between. The CDR3 spells CASSARARSEAFF. In nucleotides, the CDR3 is TGTGCCAGCAGCGCCCGGGCCCGAAGCGAAGCTTTCTTT.